A single TCR beta chain is shown here with its context. What it recognizes is unknown. The V gene's germline CDR1 is MGHRA and CDR2 YSYEKL. Trimming cost V 0 bases and J 0 bases, with 14 bases left between them. The CDR3 runs to 17 residues. TCRdb analysed the 5' RACE reads with MiXCR anew, one entry per CDR3 protein. The data show fewer than 650,000 distinct CDR3 sequences, roughly 20% seen once. The sample belongs to a study of T-cell memory formation after mild COVID-19. Across the whole study: TCR clusters showed largely donor specificity.

General study results and limits: SARS-CoV-2 specificity of second-wave clones peaking day 37 was unconfirmed. Some clones that responded turned up in pre-infection memory, which suggests that cross-reactive memory joined in. Contracting CD4+ clones sat mainly in CM and EM; CD8+ in EMRA.

The V and J genes are TRBV4-1 and TRBJ1-1; D unresolved. Sequencing was done on a sample of PBMCs or a T cell subset sorted from them (not recorded which). The sequence derives from an adult woman who had mild COVID-19 (a few samples of this study predate the infection). Cell type and time point are not known. CDR3 sequence: CASSQEDGHSMNTEAFF. CDR3 in DNA: TGCGCCAGCAGCCAAGAGGACGGGCATAGTATGAACACTGAAGCTTTCTTT.